This TCR beta chain was identified during a study of OX40 agonist ivuxolimab in advanced cancers. In the study overall: Ivuxolimab, which targeted the costimulatory receptor OX40 (CD134), was an agonistic, fully human IgG2 monoclonal antibody. Patients were allowed to have had prior anti-PD-1, anti-PD-L1 or anti-CTLA-4 therapy, and 30% to 50% of the dose-escalation patients had previously received checkpoint inhibitors. Intravenous ivuxolimab was administered to patients every 2 weeks at six dose levels: 0.01, 0.1, 0.3, 1.5, 3 and 10 mg/kg. The paper covers the monotherapy dose-escalation part of the phase I ivuxolimab trial, which included N ≈ 50 patients. The point of sequencing TCRbeta in the periphery was to test whether ivuxolimab changed TCR sequence diversity and drove clonal T-cell expansion. Among the roughly 52 dose-escalation patients, about 20 had hepatocellular carcinoma, 15 or so melanoma, 9 renal cell carcinoma and 9 head and neck cancer. In the dose-escalation cohort, nearly 85% of patients were male, and the mean age was roughly 60 years with a range of roughly 23 to 79. Three dose-escalation patients achieved partial responses, one with hepatocellular carcinoma and two with cutaneous melanoma. Study-wide findings and limitations: Low levels of normalized T-cell clonal expansion were also seen in some patients who did not respond. In partial responders in the 0.1-3.0 mg/kg groups, normalized peripheral clonal expansion was found to be among the lowest, especially among CD8+ T cells. Antigen specificity was not determined for the clonally expanded peripheral T cells. After ivuxolimab, expanded clones were on average more numerous among CD8+ T cells than among CD4+ T cells. Clonal expansion of both CD4+ and CD8+ blood T cells was observed from baseline to week 6 at doses 0.1 to 3.0 mg/kg.

The trial excluded patients who had a history of autoimmune disease or were on systemic immunosuppression. Peripheral blood for TCR sequencing was drawn from every dose cohort at baseline, at cycle 4 day 1 and at cycle 7 day 1. The samples were drawn from a first-in-human, open-label, multicenter phase I dose-escalation trial of ivuxolimab. The trial enrolled adults with locally advanced or metastatic head and neck squamous cell, hepatocellular, melanoma or renal cell carcinoma. Before TCR sequencing, CD4+ T cells and CD8+ T cells were sorted from peripheral blood as separate populations. Worth noting for this clone: Which antigen it targets is not known. No quality values exist for individual bases; no much larger clone is one base distant.

Genomic DNA was isolated from the sorted cells so that the TCRbeta CDR3 region could be sequenced. TCRbeta CDR3 regions were sequenced using the immunoSEQ Assay. Entries here come from immuneACCESS through TCRdb and include only in-frame sequences with V and J called. Some clones fail to appear in such tables; in the studies checked, an unresolved V gene covers under half of the shortfall, and the cause of the remainder is unknown. A total of roughly 40,000 clones appear in this sample, 88% of them only once. The ten largest clones capture approximately 12% of the sample. In the germline V gene, CDR1 corresponds to SNHLY and CDR2 to FYNNEI. Including the terminal cysteine and phenylalanine, the CDR3 comprises 14 residues. Only the CDR3 part of the read is kept: 42 bases, read in frame from the first base. V is clipped by 2 bases and J by 5 bases, and the sequence between their germline boundaries is 11 bases long.

The chain is encoded by TRBV2 joined to TRBJ2-3; there is no confident call for the D gene. This material consisted of CD4+ or CD8+ T cells sorted from blood, taken in a trial of the OX40 agonist ivuxolimab. The receptor was derived from an adult with an advanced solid tumor such as melanoma, head and neck, liver or kidney cancer. The nucleotides read TGTGCCAGCAGTGAATTTGGGCTACTAGATACGCAGTATTTT. This is translated as CASSEFGLLDTQYF.